This TCR beta chain is from a study of graft-versus-host responses after intestinal transplantation. TCRdb's copy holds only in-frame clones and misses some; the assay was immunoSEQ multiplex PCR. The profile shows more than 65,000 clones, roughly 91% of them singletons. Notes on this clone: Antigen: not known.

The sequence came from a human donor who received an intestinal transplant. This specimen consisted of unstimulated CD4+ T cells sorted from spleen or lymph node cells, obtained before intestinal transplant.

As DNA, the CDR3 is TGTGCCAGCAGTTACGGGACAGGGACCGCCGAGCAGTACTTC. As protein: CASSYGTGTAEQYF. V gene TRBV6-6 combines with J gene TRBJ2-7, with 9 bases identical to TRBD1. The CDR3 extends over 14 amino acids. The J segment lost 6 bases and the V segment lost 2 bases, leaving 5 bases of the junction unmatched. CDR1 is MNHNY, CDR2 SVGAGI, per germline (reference sequence).